The sequence of this T cell receptor (beta chain) was determined in a study of beta chain features in type 1 diabetes. Study-level background: Patients looked much like healthy donors when it came to age, gender and cell yields.

Researchers reported sorting CD4+ naive, central memory, regulatory and stem cell-like memory cells via CD45RO/CCR7/CD25/CD127/CD95/CD27. Purity (above 95%) was reached by all sorted populations. CDR1 MNHNS and CDR2 SASEGT come from the germline V gene. The CDR3 covers 14 residues. Trimming left V 6 bases short and J 4 bases short, with 10 bases between. TCRB transcripts that were expressed got sequenced, as all of the isolated RNA had been reverse transcribed. Naive, central memory and regulatory T cell samples yielded around 3.5 million reads on average. Clones were read by immunoSEQ multiplex PCR, and TCRdb kept only the in-frame ones, dropping some. The profile shows a few hundred thousand clones, around an eighth of them singletons.

The chain combines TRBV6-1 with TRBJ2-6; D call uncertain. This TCR was sampled from a man younger than 35 in good health. The sample taken for sequencing was naive CD4+ T cells from blood. CDR3 sequence: CASSRNAGANVLTF. CDR3 in DNA: TGTGCCAGCAGCAGGAACGCAGGGGCCAACGTCCTGACTTTC.